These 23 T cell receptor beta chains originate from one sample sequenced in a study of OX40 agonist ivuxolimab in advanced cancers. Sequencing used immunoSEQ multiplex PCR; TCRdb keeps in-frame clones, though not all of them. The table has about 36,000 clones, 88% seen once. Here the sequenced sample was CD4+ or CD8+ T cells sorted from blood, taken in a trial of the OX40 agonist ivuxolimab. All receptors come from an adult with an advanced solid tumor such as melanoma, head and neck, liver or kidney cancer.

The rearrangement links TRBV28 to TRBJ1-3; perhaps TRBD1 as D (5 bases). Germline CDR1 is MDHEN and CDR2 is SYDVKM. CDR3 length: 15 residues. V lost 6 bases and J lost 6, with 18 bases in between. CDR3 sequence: CASSPDTTRLNTIYF. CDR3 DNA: TGTGCCAGCAGCCCGGACACGACTAGGCTAAACACCATATATTTT.

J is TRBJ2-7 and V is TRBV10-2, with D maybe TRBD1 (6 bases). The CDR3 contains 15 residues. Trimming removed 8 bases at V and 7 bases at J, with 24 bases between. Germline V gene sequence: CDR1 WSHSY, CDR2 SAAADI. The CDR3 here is CASGLSTGVGVEQYF. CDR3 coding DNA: TGCGCCAGCGGCCTGTCGACAGGCGTAGGGGTGGAGCAGTACTTC.

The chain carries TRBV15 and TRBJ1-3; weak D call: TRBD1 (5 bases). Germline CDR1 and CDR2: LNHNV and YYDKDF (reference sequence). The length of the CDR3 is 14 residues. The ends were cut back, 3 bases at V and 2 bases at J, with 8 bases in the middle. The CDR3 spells CATSRRGAGNTIYF. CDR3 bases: TGTGCCACCAGCAGGAGGGGTGCTGGAAACACCATATATTTT.

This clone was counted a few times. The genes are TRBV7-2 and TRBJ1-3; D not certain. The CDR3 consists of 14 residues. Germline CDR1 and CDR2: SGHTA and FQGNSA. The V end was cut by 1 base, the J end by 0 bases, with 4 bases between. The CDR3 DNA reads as TGTGCCAGCAGCTTAGGCCCCTCTGGAAACACCATATATTTT. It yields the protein CASSLGPSGNTIYF.

The CDR3 spells CASRTGGTDTQYF. In DNA, the CDR3 is TGTGCCAGCAGGACGGGGGGGACAGATACGCAGTATTTT. This chain joins TRBV6-1 and TRBJ2-3; 8 bases are a match to TRBD2. V was clipped by 6 bases and J by 3 bases; unmatched bases: 2. The CDR3 consists of 13 residues. Per germline, CDR1 MNHNS and CDR2 SASEGT.

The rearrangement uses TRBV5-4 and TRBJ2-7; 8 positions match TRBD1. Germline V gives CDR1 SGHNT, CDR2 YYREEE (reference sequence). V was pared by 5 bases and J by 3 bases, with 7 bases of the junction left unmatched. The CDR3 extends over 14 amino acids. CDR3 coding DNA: TGTGCCAGCAGGCGTCTCGGACAGGGCTACGAGCAGTACTTC. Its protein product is CASRRLGQGYEQYF.

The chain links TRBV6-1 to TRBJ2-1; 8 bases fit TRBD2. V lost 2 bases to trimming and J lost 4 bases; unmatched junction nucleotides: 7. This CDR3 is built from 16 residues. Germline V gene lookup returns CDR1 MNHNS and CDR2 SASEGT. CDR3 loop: CASSESAGEAYNEQFF. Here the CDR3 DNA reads TGTGCCAGCAGTGAATCAGCGGGAGAGGCGTACAATGAGCAGTTCTTC.

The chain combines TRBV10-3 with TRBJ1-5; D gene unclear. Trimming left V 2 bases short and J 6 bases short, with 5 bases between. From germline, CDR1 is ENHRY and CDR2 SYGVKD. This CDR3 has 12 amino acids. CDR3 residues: CAISEIGQPQHF. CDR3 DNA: TGTGCCATCAGTGAGATAGGTCAGCCCCAGCATTTT.

CDR3 sequence (DNA): TGTGCCAGCAGTTTCGGGGACTCAGACCGTCAGCCCCAGCATTTT. Protein sequence: CASSFGDSDRQPQHF. This chain connects TRBV28 to TRBJ1-5; TRBD1 might be the D (5 bases). The CDR3 contains 15 residues. Germline V lookup: CDR1 MDHEN, CDR2 SYDVKM. The V and J ends lost 3 bases and 6 bases respectively, with 15 bases between them.

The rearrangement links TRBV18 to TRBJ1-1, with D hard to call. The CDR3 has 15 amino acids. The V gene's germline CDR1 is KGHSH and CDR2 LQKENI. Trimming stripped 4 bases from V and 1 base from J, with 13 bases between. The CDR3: CASSLRGTRNTEAFF. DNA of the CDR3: TGTGCCAGCTCACTCCGAGGTACTAGGAACACTGAAGCTTTCTTT.

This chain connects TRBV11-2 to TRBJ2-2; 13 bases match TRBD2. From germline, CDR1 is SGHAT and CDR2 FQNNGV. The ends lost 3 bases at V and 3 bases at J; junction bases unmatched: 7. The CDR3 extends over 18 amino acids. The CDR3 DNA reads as TGTGCCAGCAGCTTTCGACTAGCGGGGGGTATTGACACCGGGGAGCTGTTTTTT. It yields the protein CASSFRLAGGIDTGELFF. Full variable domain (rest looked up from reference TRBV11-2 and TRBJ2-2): EAGVAQSPRYKIIEKRQSVAFWCNPISGHATLYWYQQILGQGPKLLIQFQNNGVVDDSQLPKDRFSAERLKGVDSTLKIQPAKLEDSAVYLCASSFRLAGGIDTGELFFGEGSRLTVL.

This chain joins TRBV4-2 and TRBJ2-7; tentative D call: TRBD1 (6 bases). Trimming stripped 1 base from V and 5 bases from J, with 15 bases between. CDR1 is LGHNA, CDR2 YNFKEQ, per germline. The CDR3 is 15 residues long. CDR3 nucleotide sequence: TGTGCCAGCAGCCAAGTGGGTCGCAGGGGCAACGAGCAGTACTTC. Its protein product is CASSQVGRRGNEQYF.

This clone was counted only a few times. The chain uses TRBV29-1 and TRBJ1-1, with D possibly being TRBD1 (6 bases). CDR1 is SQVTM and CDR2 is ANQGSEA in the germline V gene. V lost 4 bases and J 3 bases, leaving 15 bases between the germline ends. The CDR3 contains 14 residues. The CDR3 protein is CSVALWTADTEAFF. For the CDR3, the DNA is TGCAGCGTTGCGCTTTGGACAGCGGACACTGAAGCTTTCTTT. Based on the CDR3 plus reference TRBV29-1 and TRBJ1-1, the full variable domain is SAVISQKPSRDICQRGTSLTIQCQVDSQVTMMFWYRQQPGQSLTLIATANQGSEATYESGFVIDKFPISRPNLTFSTLTVSNMSPEDSSIYLCSVALWTADTEAFFGQGTRLTVV.

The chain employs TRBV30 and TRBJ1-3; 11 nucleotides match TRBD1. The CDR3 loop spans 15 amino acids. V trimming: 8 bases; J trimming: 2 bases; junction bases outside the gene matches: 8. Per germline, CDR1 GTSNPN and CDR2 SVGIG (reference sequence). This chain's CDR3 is CAGTGGRNTGNTIYF. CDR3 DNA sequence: TGTGCCGGGACAGGGGGAAGGAACACTGGAAACACCATATATTTT.

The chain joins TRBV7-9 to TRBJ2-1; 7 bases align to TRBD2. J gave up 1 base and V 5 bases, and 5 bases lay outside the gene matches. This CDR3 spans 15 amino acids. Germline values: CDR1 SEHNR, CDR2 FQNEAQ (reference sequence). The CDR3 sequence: CASSPREESYNEQFF. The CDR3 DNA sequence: TGTGCCAGCAGCCCCCGGGAGGAGTCCTACAATGAGCAGTTCTTC.

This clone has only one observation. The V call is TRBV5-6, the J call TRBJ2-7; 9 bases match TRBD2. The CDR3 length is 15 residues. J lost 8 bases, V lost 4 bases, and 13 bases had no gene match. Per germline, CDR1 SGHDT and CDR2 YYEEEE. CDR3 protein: CASSLRAGGAGKQYF. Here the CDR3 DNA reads TGTGCCAGCAGCCTAAGAGCGGGAGGTGCGGGAAAGCAGTACTTC.

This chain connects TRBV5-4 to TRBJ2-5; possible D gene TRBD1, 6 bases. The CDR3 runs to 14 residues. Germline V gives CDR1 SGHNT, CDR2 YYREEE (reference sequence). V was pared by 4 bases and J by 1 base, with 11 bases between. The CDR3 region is CASSPGQLQETQYF. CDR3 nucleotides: TGTGCCAGCAGCCCTGGACAGCTCCAAGAGACCCAGTACTTC.

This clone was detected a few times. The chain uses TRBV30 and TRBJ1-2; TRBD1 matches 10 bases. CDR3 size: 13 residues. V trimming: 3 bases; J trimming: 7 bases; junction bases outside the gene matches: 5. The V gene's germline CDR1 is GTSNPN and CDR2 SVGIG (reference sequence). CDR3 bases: TGTGCCTGGAGCGGACAGGGGGTTATTGGCTACACCTTC. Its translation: CAWSGQGVIGYTF.

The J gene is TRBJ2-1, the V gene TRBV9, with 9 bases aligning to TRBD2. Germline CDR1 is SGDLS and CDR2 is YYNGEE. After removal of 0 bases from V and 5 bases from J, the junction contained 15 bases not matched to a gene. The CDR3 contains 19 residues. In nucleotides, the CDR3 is TGTGCCAGCAGCGTAGTCCTCGAGGGCGGGGGGGCTTCAGACAATGAGCAGTTCTTC. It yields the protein CASSVVLEGGGASDNEQFF.

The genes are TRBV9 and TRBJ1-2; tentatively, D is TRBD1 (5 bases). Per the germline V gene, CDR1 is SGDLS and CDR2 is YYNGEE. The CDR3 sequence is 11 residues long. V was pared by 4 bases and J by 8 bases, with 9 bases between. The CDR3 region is CASSYGAGYTF. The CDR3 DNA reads TGTGCCAGCAGCTACGGGGCAGGCTACACCTTC.

CDR3 coding DNA: TGTGCCAGTAGTACCCACGAGCCGACTAACTATGGCTACACCTTC. This translates into CASSTHEPTNYGYTF. This chain links TRBV19 with TRBJ1-2, with no clear D. The length of the CDR3 is 15 residues. V lost 4 bases to trimming and J lost 0 bases, with 12 bases between them. CDR1 and CDR2 from the germline V gene are LNHDA and SQIVND (reference sequence).

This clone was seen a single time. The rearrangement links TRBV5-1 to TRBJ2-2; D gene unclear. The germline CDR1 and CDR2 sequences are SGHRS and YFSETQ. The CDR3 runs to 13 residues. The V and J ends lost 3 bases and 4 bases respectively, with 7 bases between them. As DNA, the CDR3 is TGCGCCAGCAGCTCATTCTTCACCGGGGAGCTGTTTTTT. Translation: CASSSFFTGELFF.

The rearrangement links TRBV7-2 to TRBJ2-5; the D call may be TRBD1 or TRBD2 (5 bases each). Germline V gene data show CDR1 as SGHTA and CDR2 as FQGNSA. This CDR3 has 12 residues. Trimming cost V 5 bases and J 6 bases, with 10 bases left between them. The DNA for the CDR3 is TGTGCCAGCAGCCGGGACCGAAAGACCCAGTACTTC. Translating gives CASSRDRKTQYF.